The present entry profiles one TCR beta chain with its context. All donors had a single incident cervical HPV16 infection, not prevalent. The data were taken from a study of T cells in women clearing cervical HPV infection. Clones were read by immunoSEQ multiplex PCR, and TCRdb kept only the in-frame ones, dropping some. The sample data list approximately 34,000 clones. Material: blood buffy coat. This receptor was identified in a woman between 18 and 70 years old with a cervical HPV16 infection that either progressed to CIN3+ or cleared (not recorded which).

CDR3 bases read: TGTGCCAGCTCACTACAACAGGGTCGGGATGGT. Residues: CASSLQQGRDG. From start to end, the CDR3 is CASSLQQGRDGQYF. The chain recombines TRBV18 with TRBJ2-4; D may be TRBD1 (6 bases). Read sequence stops 3 residues before the CDR3 end, and the germline J gene provides the missing end. The CDR3 totals 14 residues. The germline V gene encodes CDR1 KGHSH and CDR2 LQKENI.